The 16 T cell receptor beta chains below all came from one sample that was sequenced in a study of cytomegalovirus exposure and HLA in healthy donors. The primer mix had 60 Vbeta and 13 Jbeta primers. The protocol was immunoSEQ multiplex PCR, while the TCRdb copy is restricted to in-frame clones and leaves out a portion. The table has about 110,000 clones, around 69% seen once. Material for sequencing was PBMCs. The receptor source for this set is a man aged 18 to 30 in good health and CMV-seronegative.

The chain combines TRBV5-1 with TRBJ2-1; D is possibly TRBD1 (5 bases). This CDR3 spans 15 amino acids. The germline CDR1 and CDR2 sequences are SGHRS and YFSETQ. The V end lost 1 base, the J end lost 0 bases, and 8 bases lay between the germline ends. The CDR3 DNA sequence: TGCGCCAGCAGCTTGATGCAGGGCTCCTACAATGAGCAGTTCTTC. Its translation: CASSLMQGSYNEQFF. The whole variable domain, remainder taken from reference TRBV5-1 and TRBJ2-1, is KAGVTQTPRYLIKTRGQQVTLSCSPISGHRSVSWYQQTPGQGLQFLFEYFSETQRNKGNFPGRFSGRQFSNSRSEMNVSTLELGDSALYLCASSLMQGSYNEQFFGPGTRLTVL.

This chain connects TRBV5-4 to TRBJ2-5; D possibly corresponds to TRBD1 (6 bases). Looked up from germline, CDR1 is SGHNT and CDR2 is YYREEE (reference sequence). This CDR3 is 14 amino acids long. With 2 bases removed from V and 2 bases from J, the gap between germline ends came to 10 bases. The CDR3 loop is CASSFGQGQETQYF. The CDR3 bases are TGTGCCAGCAGCTTCGGCCAGGGGCAAGAGACCCAGTACTTC.

The genes are TRBV6-5 and TRBJ1-1; TRBD1 matches at 11 bases. Unmatched junction bases numbered 6, after V lost 2 bases and J lost 10 bases. Germline V CDR1 and CDR2: MNHEY, SVGAGI. This CDR3 spans 14 amino acids. CDR3 sequence reads: CASSYGKDRGPAFF. As DNA, the CDR3 is TGTGCCAGCAGTTACGGAAAGGACAGGGGGCCAGCTTTCTTT.

Written as DNA, the CDR3 is TGTGCCAGCAGCCCACCCCCGAGGTATGGAAACACCATATATTTT. This gives the protein CASSPPPRYGNTIYF. V and J are TRBV7-9 and TRBJ1-3; unclear D gene. V shed 5 bases and J shed 3 bases, with 14 bases lying between them. The CDR3 extends over 15 amino acids. Germline V gene sequence: CDR1 SEHNR, CDR2 FQNEAQ (reference sequence).

The chain links TRBV4-3 to TRBJ2-7; a possible D gene is TRBD1 (7 bases). Trimming left V 4 bases short and J 7 bases short, with 14 bases between. CDR1 LGHNA and CDR2 YSLEER come from the germline V gene. The CDR3 has 13 residues. The DNA of the CDR3 is TGCGCCAGCAGCCCGGGGGCCAGGGGGGAGCAGTACTTC. It is translated as CASSPGARGEQYF.

Of note for this clone: Germline is not matched at one junction end, which may reflect a read error. This chain joins TRBV7-2 and TRBJ2-7, with TRBD1 matching over 7 bases. The CDR3 runs to 14 residues. Germline V lookup: CDR1 SGHTA, CDR2 FQGNSA. This CDR3 reads CASSLGTALYEQYF. The CDR3 bases are TGTGCCAGCAGTTTAGGGACAGCCCTCTACGAGCAGTACTTC.

This chain joins TRBV19 and TRBJ1-2; unclear D gene. The CDR3 is made up of 14 amino acids. Per the germline V gene, CDR1 is LNHDA and CDR2 is SQIVND (reference sequence). The V gene lost 3 bases and the J gene lost 5 bases, with 13 bases spanning the gap. The CDR3 DNA reads as TGTGCCAGTAGTATCCGTTCAGGATTGTATGGCTACACCTTC. Protein sequence: CASSIRSGLYGYTF.

The J gene is TRBJ2-1, the V gene TRBV7-9; no definite D call. The germline CDR1 and CDR2 sequences are SEHNR and FQNEAQ (reference sequence). The V and J ends lost 2 bases and 9 bases respectively, with 14 bases between them. This CDR3 has 14 amino acids. CDR3 residues: CASSLNGQSSEQFF. CDR3 DNA sequence: TGTGCCAGCAGCTTAAATGGTCAGTCTAGTGAGCAGTTCTTC.

The chain employs TRBV6-4 and TRBJ2-1, with D possibly being TRBD2 (6 bases). V dropped 8 bases and J dropped 7 bases, with 18 bases sitting between them. This CDR3 has 14 residues. Germline CDR1 is MRHNA and CDR2 is SNTAGT. This CDR3 is CASARDAGGNEQFF. DNA for the CDR3: TGTGCCAGCGCAAGGGACGCCGGGGGAAATGAGCAGTTCTTC.

The rearrangement joins TRBV12-5 to TRBJ2-3; TRBD2 matches 9 bases. The CDR3 spans 14 residues. The trim removed 4 bases at V and 2 bases at J, leaving 1 base unmatched. Per germline, CDR1 LGHNT and CDR2 FRNRAP. CDR3 nucleotides: TGTGCTAGTGGTTCGGGACTAGCCACAGATACGCAGTATTTT. This encodes CASGSGLATDTQYF. Filled out from reference TRBV12-5 and TRBJ2-3, the complete variable domain reads DARVTQTPRHKVTEMGQEVTMRCQPILGHNTVFWYRQTMMQGLELLAYFRNRAPLDDSGMPKDRFSAEMPDATLATLKIQPSEPRDSAVYFCASGSGLATDTQYFGPGTRLTVL.

The chain is built from TRBV6-1 and TRBJ2-2; the match to TRBD1 covers 7 bases. There are 17 residues in the CDR3. Germline V CDR1 and CDR2: MNHNS, SASEGT. Unmatched junction bases numbered 10, after V lost 3 bases and J lost 3 bases. The CDR3 region is CASSDDDRAIDTGELFF. The CDR3 nucleotides are TGTGCCAGCAGTGATGACGACAGGGCCATAGACACCGGGGAGCTGTTTTTT.

This rearrangement joins TRBV5-4 to TRBJ2-3; TRBD2 aligns across 13 bases. V dropped 4 bases and J dropped 7; count of bases not matched to a gene: 9. Germline lookup yields CDR1 SGHNT and CDR2 YYREEE (reference sequence). The CDR3 contains 16 residues. CDR3 sequence: CASSLGLAGQENTQYF. CDR3 bases: TGTGCCAGCAGCCTGGGACTAGCGGGGCAGGAGAATACGCAGTATTTT. Using reference TRBV5-4 and TRBJ2-3 for the parts outside the CDR3, the full variable domain is ETGVTQSPTHLIKTRGQQVTLRCSSQSGHNTVSWYQQALGQGPQFIFQYYREEENGRGNFPPRFSGLQFPNYSSELNVNALELDDSALYLCASSLGLAGQENTQYFGPGTRLTVL.

The chain has TRBV4-1 and TRBJ2-5, with D uncertain. Germline V CDR1 and CDR2: MGHRA, YSYEKL. This CDR3 contains 14 residues. Deletions cut 2 bases from V and 0 bases from J, with 7 bases between. The chain's CDR3 is CASSQFTDQETQYF. In nucleotides, the CDR3 is TGCGCCAGCAGCCAATTTACGGACCAAGAGACCCAGTACTTC.

The chain uses TRBV7-8 and TRBJ2-7; a possible D gene is TRBD2 (6 bases). Trimming shortened V by 3 bases and J by 5 bases, and 11 bases separated the two germline ends. The CDR3 runs 13 residues. CDR1 is SGHVS and CDR2 is FQNEAQ in the germline V gene. The CDR3 loop is CASSFRGNNEQYF. DNA for the CDR3: TGTGCCAGCAGCTTCCGGGGGAACAACGAGCAGTACTTC.

The chain carries TRBV15 and TRBJ1-5; no reliable D call. The germline V and J ends were trimmed by 5 bases and 4 bases, with 12 bases remaining between them. Germline loops: CDR1 LNHNV, CDR2 YYDKDF (reference sequence). The CDR3 covers 14 residues. The CDR3 region has the DNA TGTGCCACCAGCGTAGATGGAGGTAATCAGCCCCAGCATTTT. Translation: CATSVDGGNQPQHF.

V gene TRBV18 combines with J gene TRBJ2-4; D perhaps matches TRBD1 (5 bases). CDR3 length: 14 amino acids. The germline gives CDR1 KGHSH, CDR2 LQKENI. The V and J ends lost 1 base and 5 bases respectively, with 9 bases between them. CDR3 bases: TGTGCCAGCTCACCACAGGGGAAGGAAAACATTCAGTACTTC. It encodes CASSPQGKENIQYF. The complete variable domain, with remaining parts taken from reference TRBV18 and TRBJ2-4, reads NAGVMQNPRHLVRRRGQEARLRCSPMKGHSHVYWYRQLPEEGLKFMVYLQKENIIDESGMPKERFSAEFPKEGPSILRIQQVVRGDSAAYFCASSPQGKENIQYFGAGTRLSVL.